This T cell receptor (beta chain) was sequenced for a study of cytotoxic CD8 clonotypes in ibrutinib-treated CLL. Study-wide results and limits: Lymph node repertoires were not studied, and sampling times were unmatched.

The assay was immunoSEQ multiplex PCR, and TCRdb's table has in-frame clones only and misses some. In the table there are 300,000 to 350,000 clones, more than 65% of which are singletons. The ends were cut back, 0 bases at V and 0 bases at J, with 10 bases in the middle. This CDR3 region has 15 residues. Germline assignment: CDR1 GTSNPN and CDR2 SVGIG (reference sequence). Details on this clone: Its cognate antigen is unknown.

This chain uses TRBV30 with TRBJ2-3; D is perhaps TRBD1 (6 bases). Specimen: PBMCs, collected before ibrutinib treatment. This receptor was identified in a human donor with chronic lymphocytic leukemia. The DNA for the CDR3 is TGTGCCTGGAGTGTCGACAGGTCTAGCACAGATACGCAGTATTTT. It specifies CAWSVDRSSTDTQYF.